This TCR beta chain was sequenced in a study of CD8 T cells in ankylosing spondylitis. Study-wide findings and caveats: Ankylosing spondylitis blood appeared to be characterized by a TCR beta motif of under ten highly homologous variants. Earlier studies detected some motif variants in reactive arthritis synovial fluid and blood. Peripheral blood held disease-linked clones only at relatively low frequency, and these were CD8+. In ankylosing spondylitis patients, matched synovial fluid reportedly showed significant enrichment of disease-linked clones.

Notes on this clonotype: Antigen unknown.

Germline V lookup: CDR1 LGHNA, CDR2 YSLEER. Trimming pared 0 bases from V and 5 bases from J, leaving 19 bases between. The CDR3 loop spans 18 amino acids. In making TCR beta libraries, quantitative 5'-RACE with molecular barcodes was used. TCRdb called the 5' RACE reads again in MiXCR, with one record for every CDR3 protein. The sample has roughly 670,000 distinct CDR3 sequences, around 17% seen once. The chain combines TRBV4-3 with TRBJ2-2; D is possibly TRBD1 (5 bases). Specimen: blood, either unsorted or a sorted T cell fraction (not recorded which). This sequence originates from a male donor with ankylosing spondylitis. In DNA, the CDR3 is TGCGCCAGCAGCCAAGATGCCCCGACAGTCCTCTGGACCGGGGAGCTGTTTTTT. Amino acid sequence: CASSQDAPTVLWTGELFF.